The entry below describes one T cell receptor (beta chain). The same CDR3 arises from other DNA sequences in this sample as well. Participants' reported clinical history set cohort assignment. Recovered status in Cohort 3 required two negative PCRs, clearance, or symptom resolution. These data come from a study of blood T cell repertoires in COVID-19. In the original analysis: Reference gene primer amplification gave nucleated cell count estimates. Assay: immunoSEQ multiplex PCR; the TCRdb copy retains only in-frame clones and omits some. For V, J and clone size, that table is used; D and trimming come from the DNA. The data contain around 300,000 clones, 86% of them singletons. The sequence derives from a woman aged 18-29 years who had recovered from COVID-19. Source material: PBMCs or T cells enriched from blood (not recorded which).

As DNA, the CDR3 is TGTGCCAGCAGTTTACGGGGTATGAACACTGAAGCTTTCTTT. As protein: CASSLRGMNTEAFF. V and J are TRBV28 and TRBJ1-1; D gene ambiguous. V dropped 2 bases and J dropped 0 bases, with 7 bases sitting between them. The germline gives CDR1 MDHEN, CDR2 SYDVKM. The CDR3 extends over 14 amino acids.